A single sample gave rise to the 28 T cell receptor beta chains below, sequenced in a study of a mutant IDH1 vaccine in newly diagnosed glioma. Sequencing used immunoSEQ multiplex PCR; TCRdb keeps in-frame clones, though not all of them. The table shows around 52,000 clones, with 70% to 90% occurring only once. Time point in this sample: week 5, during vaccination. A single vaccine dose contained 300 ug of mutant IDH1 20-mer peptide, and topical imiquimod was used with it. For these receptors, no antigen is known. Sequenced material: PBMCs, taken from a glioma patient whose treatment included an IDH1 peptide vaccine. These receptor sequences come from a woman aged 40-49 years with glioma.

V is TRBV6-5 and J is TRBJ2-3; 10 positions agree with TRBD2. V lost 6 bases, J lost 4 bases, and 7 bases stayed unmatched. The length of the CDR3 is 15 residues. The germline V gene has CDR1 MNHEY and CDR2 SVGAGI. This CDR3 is CASRRSGGVSDTQYF. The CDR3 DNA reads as TGTGCCAGCAGGAGAAGCGGGGGGGTCTCAGATACGCAGTATTTT.

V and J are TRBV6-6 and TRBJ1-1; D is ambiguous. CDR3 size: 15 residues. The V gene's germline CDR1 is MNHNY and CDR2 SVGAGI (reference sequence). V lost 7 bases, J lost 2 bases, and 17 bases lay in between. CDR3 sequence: CASNERAGTNTEAFF. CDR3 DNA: TGTGCCAGCAACGAAAGGGCAGGAACCAACACTGAAGCTTTCTTT.

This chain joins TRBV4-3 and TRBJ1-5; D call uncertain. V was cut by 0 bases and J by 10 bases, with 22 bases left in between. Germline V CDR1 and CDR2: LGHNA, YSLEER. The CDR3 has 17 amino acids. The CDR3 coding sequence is TGCGCCAGCAGCCAAGATCGGACGGGCTCAAAGGCCCATCCCCAGCATTTT. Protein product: CASSQDRTGSKAHPQHF.

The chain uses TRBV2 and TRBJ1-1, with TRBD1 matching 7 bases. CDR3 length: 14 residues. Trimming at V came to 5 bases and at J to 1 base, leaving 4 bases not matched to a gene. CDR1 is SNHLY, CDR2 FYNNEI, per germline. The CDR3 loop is CASSQRQGNTEAFF. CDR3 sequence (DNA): TGTGCCAGCAGTCAGCGACAGGGGAACACTGAAGCTTTCTTT.

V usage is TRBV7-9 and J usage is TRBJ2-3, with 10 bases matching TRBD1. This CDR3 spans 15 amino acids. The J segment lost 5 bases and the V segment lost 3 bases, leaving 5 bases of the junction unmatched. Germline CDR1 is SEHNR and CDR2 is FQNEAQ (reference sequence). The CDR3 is CASSFRTGGGDTQYF. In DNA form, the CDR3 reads TGTGCCAGCAGCTTTAGGACAGGGGGTGGAGATACGCAGTATTTT.

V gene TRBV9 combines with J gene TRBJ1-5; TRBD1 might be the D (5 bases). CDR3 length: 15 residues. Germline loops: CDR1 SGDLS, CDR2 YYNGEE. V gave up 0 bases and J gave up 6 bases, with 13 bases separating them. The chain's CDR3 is CASSVGGGAGQPQHF. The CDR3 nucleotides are TGTGCCAGCAGCGTAGGTGGAGGGGCAGGTCAGCCCCAGCATTTT. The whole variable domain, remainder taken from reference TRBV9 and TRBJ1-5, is DSGVTQTPKHLITATGQRVTLRCSPRSGDLSVYWYQQSLDQGLQFLIQYYNGEERAKGNILERFSAQQFPDLHSELNLSSLELGDSALYFCASSVGGGAGQPQHFGDGTRLSIL.

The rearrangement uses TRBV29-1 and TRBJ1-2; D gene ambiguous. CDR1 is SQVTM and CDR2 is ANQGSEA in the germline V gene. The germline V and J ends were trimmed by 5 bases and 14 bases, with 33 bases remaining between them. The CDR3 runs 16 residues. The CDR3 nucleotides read TGCAGCGTTTTAGGCCTCGGGCGGTCGGACTCTATGGCTAGGACCTTC. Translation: CSVLGLGRSDSMARTF.

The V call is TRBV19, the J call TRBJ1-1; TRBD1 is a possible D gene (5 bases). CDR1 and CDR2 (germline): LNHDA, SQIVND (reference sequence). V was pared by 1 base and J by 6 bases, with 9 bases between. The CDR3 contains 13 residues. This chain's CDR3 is CASSIGGGSEAFF. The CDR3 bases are TGTGCCAGTAGTATAGGGGGGGGATCTGAAGCTTTCTTT.

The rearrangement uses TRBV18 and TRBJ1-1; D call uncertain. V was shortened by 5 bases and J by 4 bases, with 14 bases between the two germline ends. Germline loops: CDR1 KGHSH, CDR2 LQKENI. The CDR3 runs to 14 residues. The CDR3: CASSVAEGSTEAFF. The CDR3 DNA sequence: TGTGCCAGCTCAGTTGCAGAAGGAAGCACTGAAGCTTTCTTT.

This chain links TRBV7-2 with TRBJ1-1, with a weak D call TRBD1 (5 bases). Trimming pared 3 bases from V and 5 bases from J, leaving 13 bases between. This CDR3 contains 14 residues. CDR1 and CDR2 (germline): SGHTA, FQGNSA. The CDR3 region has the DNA TGTGCCAGCAGCTTTCCGGGGGGTCGTACTGAAGCTTTCTTT. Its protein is CASSFPGGRTEAFF.

CDR3 bases: TGTGCCAGCAGTAGCGGGGGGGCCCCAGATACGCAGTATTTT. It translates to CASSSGGAPDTQYF. V and J are TRBV6-1 and TRBJ2-3, with TRBD2 matching 10 bases. Looked up from germline, CDR1 is MNHNS and CDR2 is SASEGT. V was pared by 5 bases and J by 4 bases, with 3 bases of the junction left unmatched. The CDR3 consists of 14 residues.

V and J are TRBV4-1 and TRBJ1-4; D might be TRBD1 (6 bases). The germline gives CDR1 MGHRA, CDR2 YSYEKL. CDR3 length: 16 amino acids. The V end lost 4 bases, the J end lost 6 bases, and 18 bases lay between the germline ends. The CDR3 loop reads CASSPINGGGYEKLFF. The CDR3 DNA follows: TGCGCCAGCAGCCCGATCAACGGAGGGGGTTATGAAAAACTGTTTTTT.

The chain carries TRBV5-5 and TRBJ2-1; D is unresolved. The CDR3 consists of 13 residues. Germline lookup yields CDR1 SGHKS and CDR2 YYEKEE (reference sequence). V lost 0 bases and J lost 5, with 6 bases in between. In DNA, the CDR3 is TGTGCCAGCAGCTTGGGGGTTCACAATGAGCAGTTCTTC. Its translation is CASSLGVHNEQFF.

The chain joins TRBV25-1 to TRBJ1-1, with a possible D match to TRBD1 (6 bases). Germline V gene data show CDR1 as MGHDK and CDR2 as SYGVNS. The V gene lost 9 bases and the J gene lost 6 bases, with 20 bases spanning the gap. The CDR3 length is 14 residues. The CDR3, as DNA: TGTGCCAGTGGACAGCCAGGCCCATTCTCTGAAGCTTTCTTT. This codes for CASGQPGPFSEAFF.

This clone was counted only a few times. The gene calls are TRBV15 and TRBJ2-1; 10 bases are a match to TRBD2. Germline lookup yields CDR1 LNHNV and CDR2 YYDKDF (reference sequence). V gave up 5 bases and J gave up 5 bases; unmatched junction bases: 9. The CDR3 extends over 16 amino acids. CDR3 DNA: TGTGCCACCAGCGGCCAGCGGGAGGGGGGAAACAATGAGCAGTTCTTC. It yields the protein CATSGQREGGNNEQFF.

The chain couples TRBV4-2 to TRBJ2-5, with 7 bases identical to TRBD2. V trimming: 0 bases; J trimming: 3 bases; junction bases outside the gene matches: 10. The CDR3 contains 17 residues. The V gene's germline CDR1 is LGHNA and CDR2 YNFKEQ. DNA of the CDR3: TGTGCCAGCAGCCAAGATTGGTTCTCGCTAGCGGAAGAGACCCAGTACTTC. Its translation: CASSQDWFSLAEETQYF.

The CDR3 reads CASSPKTGRSGYEQYF. CDR3 in DNA: TGCGCCAGCAGCCCCAAAACGGGACGATCTGGCTACGAGCAGTACTTC. The gene calls are TRBV5-1 and TRBJ2-7; D assignment may be TRBD1 or TRBD2 (5 bases each). Germline V gives CDR1 SGHRS, CDR2 YFSETQ. The CDR3 length is 16 residues. V dropped 4 bases and J dropped 3 bases, with 20 bases sitting between them.

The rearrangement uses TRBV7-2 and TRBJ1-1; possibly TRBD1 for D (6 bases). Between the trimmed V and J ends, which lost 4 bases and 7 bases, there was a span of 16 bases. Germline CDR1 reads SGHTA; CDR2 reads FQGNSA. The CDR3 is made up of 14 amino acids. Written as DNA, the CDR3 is TGTGCCAGCAGCTCTCCGACAGGTTTGGATGAAGCTTTCTTT. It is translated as CASSSPTGLDEAFF.

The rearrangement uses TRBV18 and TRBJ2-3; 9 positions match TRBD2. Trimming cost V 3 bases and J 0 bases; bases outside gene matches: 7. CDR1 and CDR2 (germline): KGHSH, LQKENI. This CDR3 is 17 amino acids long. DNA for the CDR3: TGTGCCAGCTCACCCCCGGGACTAGCCCCTAGCACAGATACGCAGTATTTT. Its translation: CASSPPGLAPSTDTQYF.

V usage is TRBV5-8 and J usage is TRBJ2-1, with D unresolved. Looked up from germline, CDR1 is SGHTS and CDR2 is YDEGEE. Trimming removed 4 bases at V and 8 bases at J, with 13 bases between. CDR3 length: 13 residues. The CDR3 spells CASSLRSPDEQFF. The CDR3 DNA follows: TGTGCCAGCAGCCTCCGGAGCCCTGATGAGCAGTTCTTC.

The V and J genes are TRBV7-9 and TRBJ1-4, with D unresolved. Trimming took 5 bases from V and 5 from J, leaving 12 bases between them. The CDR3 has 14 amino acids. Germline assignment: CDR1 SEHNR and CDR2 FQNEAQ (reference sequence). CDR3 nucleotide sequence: TGTGCCAGCAGCCCGGGCAGACGGAATGAAAAACTGTTTTTT. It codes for CASSPGRRNEKLFF.

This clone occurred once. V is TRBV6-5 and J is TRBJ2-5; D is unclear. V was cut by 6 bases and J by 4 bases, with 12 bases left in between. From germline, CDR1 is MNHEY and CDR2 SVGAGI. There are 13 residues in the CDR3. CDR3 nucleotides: TGTGCCAGCAGCTATATACCTGGAGAGACCCAGTACTTC. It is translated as CASSYIPGETQYF.

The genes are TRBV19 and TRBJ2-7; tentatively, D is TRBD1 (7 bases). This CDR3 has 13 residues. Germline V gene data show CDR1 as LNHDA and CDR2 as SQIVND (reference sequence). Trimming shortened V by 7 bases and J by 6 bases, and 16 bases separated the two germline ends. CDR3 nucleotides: TGTGCCAGTACCCTTGGGCAGGGGGGCGAGCAGTACTTC. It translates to CASTLGQGGEQYF.

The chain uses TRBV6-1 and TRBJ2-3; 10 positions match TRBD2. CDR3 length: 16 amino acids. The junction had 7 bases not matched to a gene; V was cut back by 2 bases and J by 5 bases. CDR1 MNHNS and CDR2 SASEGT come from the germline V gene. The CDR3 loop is CASSEYFSGGQDTQYF. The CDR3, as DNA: TGTGCCAGCAGTGAATATTTTAGCGGGGGGCAAGATACGCAGTATTTT.

The CDR3 DNA reads as TGTGCCAGTAGTATAGGAGGACAGGGTCTAAAAGAGACCCAGTACTTC. Translation gives CASSIGGQGLKETQYF. This sequence joins TRBV19 and TRBJ2-5, with 8 bases aligning to TRBD1. There are 16 residues in the CDR3. Germline lookup yields CDR1 LNHDA and CDR2 SQIVND (reference sequence). V was pared by 1 base and J by 3 bases, with 7 bases of the junction left unmatched.

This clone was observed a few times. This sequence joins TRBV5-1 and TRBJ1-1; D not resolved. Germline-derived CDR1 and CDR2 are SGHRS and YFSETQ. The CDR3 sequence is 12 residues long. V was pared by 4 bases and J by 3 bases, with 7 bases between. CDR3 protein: CASSPGYTEAFF. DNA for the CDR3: TGCGCCAGCAGCCCCGGGTACACTGAAGCTTTCTTT. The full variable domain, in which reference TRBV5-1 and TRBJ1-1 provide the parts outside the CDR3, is KAGVTQTPRYLIKTRGQQVTLSCSPISGHRSVSWYQQTPGQGLQFLFEYFSETQRNKGNFPGRFSGRQFSNSRSEMNVSTLELGDSALYLCASSPGYTEAFFGQGTRLTVV.

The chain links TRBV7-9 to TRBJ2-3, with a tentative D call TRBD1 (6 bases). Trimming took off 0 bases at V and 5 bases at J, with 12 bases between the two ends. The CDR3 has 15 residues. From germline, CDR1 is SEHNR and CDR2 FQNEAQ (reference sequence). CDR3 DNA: TGTGCCAGCAGCTTAGCGGGGCAGGGGAGAGATACGCAGTATTTT. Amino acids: CASSLAGQGRDTQYF.

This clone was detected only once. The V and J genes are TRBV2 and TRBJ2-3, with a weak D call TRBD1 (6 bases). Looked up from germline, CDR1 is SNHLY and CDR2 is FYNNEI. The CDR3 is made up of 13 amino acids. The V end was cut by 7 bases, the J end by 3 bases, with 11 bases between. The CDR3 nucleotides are TGTGCCAGCATACAGGGAGCAACAGATACGCAGTATTTT. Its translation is CASIQGATDTQYF.